The text below deals with one TCR beta chain. The data originate from a study of PD-L1 blockade in urothelial cancer. The CDR3 has 13 amino acids. V lost 9 bases, J lost 14 bases, and 22 bases lay in between. The germline V gene has CDR1 MGHDK and CDR2 SYGVNS. Documented time point: pretreatment peripheral blood. Some clones are missing from TCRdb's copy, which holds only in-frame ones; the method was immunoSEQ multiplex PCR. The sample lists about 87,000 clones, 80% to 85% occurring once. J is TRBJ2-2 and V is TRBV25-1, with D perhaps TRBD2 (5 bases). This TCR derives from a man aged 55-75 years with urothelial cancer. Sample: PBMCs, taken around atezolizumab (anti-PD-L1) treatment. CDR3 residues: CASTFNAPGRLFF. The CDR3 DNA reads as TGTGCCAGTACCTTCAATGCACCGGGGAGACTGTTTTTT.